A selection of T cell receptor beta chains follows, all from one sample in a study of cytomegalovirus exposure and HLA in healthy donors. The table came from immunoSEQ multiplex PCR; TCRdb's copy has only in-frame clones and leaves some out. In the table there are over 100,000 clones, about 91% of which are singletons. Sequencing used PBMCs. These receptors were obtained from a woman aged 18-29 years in good health and CMV-seronegative. Both conserved end residues are part of each CDR3. The D gene is left open where the match is weak. Clone size is stated in some rows and not others, as once, few, many or a class when expanded.

J gene | V gene | D gene | clone size | CDR3 protein | CDR3 DNA
TRBJ2-3 | TRBV9 | . | . | CASSVGGPTDTQYF | TGTGCCAGCAGCGTAGGGGGGCCCACAGATACGCAGTATTTT
TRBJ2-2 | TRBV19 | . | . | CASSRSSTNPGELFF | TGTGCCAGTAGTAGGTCTAGTACGAATCCCGGGGAGCTGTTTTTT
TRBJ2-1 | TRBV5-6 | TRBD2 | once | CASSGGANEQFF | TGTGCCAGTAGCGGGGGGGCCAATGAGCAGTTCTTC
TRBJ2-1 | TRBV5-5 | . | once | CASSLYMAPRDNEQFF | TGTGCCAGCAGCTTGTATATGGCACCGAGGGACAATGAGCAGTTCTTC
TRBJ2-5 | TRBV25-1 | TRBD1 | . | CASTRTGTGETQYF | TGTGCCAGCACCCGGACAGGGACGGGGGAGACCCAGTACTTC
TRBJ1-1 | TRBV19 | . | . | CASRTGEGTEAFF | TGTGCCAGTCGGACGGGGGAAGGAACTGAAGCTTTCTTT
TRBJ2-7 | TRBV6-5 | TRBD1 | . | CASRPGQGSSYEQYF | TGTGCCAGCAGGCCCGGACAGGGAAGCTCCTACGAGCAGTACTTC
TRBJ1-2 | TRBV6-6 | . | . | CASSYQEQVRTYGYTF | TGTGCCAGCAGTTACCAGGAACAGGTCAGAACCTATGGCTACACCTTC
TRBJ2-1 | TRBV7-9 | TRBD2 | . | CASSPRGGSYNEQFF | TGTGCCAGCAGCCCCCGGGGGGGTTCCTACAATGAGCAGTTCTTC
TRBJ1-1 | TRBV2 | TRBD1 | . | CASSAYQGADTEAFF | TGTGCCAGCAGTGCGTATCAGGGGGCGGACACTGAAGCTTTCTTT
TRBJ1-1 | TRBV6-1 | . | . | CASSDMSEAFF | TGTGCCAGCAGTGATATGTCTGAAGCTTTCTTT
TRBJ1-1 | TRBV9 | . | . | CASSPSTYRSEAFF | TGTGCCAGCAGCCCTAGTACTTACCGCAGTGAAGCTTTCTTT
TRBJ1-2 | TRBV5-5 | TRBD1 | few | CASSADRDGGYTF | TGTGCCAGCAGCGCCGACAGGGATGGTGGCTACACCTTC
TRBJ2-3 | TRBV11-2 | TRBD2 | . | CASSLDGLAGGRTQYF | TGTGCCAGCAGCTTAGATGGGCTAGCGGGGGGGCGTACGCAGTATTTT
TRBJ1-5 | TRBV19 | TRBD1 | once | CASSRDRVEDQPQHF | TGTGCCAGTAGTAGGGACAGGGTCGAGGATCAGCCCCAGCATTTT
TRBJ1-3 | TRBV9 | TRBD1 | . | CASSGRTGHSGNTIYF | TGTGCCAGCAGCGGTCGGACAGGTCACTCTGGAAACACCATATATTTT
TRBJ1-2 | TRBV4-2 | . | . | CASSQGSNEYGYTF | TGTGCCAGCAGCCAAGGTAGTAACGAGTATGGCTACACCTTC
TRBJ2-1 | TRBV5-1 | . | . | CASSLDTYNEQFF | TGCGCCAGCAGCTTGGACACCTACAATGAGCAGTTCTTC
TRBJ1-3 | TRBV29-1 | TRBD1 | . | CSVTGTGAGNTIYF | TGCAGCGTTACCGGGACAGGGGCTGGAAACACCATATATTTT
TRBJ2-5 | TRBV7-3 | TRBD2 | . | CASSSGTTETQYF | TGTGCCAGCAGCTCCGGGACTACAGAGACCCAGTACTTC